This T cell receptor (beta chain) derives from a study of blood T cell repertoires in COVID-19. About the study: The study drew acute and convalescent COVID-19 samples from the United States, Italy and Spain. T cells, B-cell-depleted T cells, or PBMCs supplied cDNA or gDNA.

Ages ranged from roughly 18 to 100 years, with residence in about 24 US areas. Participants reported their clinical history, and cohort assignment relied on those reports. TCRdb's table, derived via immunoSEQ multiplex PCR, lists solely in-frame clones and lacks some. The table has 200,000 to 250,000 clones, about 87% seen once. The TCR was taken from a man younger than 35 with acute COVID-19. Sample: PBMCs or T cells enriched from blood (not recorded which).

The CDR3 reads CASSLGLAGGSTDTQYF. The CDR3 bases are TGTGCCAGCAGTCTGGGACTAGCGGGAGGTAGCACAGATACGCAGTATTTT. The chain combines TRBV6-6 with TRBJ2-3; 15 bases map to TRBD2. The germline gives CDR1 MNHNY, CDR2 SVGAGI (reference sequence). V lost 5 bases and J lost 0; bases outside the gene matches: 3. The CDR3 covers 17 residues.